Below, one T cell receptor beta chain is given with its context. Its specific antigen is unknown. The input lacks base qualities; no much larger clone sits a single base away. The data belong to a study of cytomegalovirus exposure and HLA in healthy donors (dated by TCRdb to about 2017). In the study overall: A later analysis indicated that the 130 or so validation repertoires were generated on the platform also employed for the roughly 720 repertoires of the first cohort. The study was designed to test whether signatures of past pathogen exposure could be identified by cataloging public T cell receptors. Along with the roughly 700-subject first cohort, a separate validation cohort of over 90 different subjects was used. To predict cytomegalovirus infection status, the study combined high-throughput TCR immunosequencing, statistical association of individual TCRs with disease status, and machine learning. The study at large found these results: A few of the identified cytomegalovirus-associated TCR beta chains were confirmed in vitro to be specific for cytomegalovirus antigens. A later analysis had no HLA typing for the validation cohort, so co-occurrence there was scored across all 120 or so repertoires. In a later analysis, TCRs clustered in the first cohort were found to also tend to co-occur in the 120 or so validation repertoires, with 85% to 95% of cluster scores above 0. According to the authors, the approach could potentially be generalized to other disease states and immunological phenotypes. Most TCR sequences were observed very rarely across donors, whereas some public TCRs were present in many individuals. Cytomegalovirus status was reported to be diagnosed by the classifier with high specificity and sensitivity in both the original and validation cohorts. A total of 150 to 200 TCR beta chains were listed by the study as associated with cytomegalovirus.

Inclusive of the bounding cysteine and phenylalanine, the CDR3 is 14 residues long. Only CDR3 DNA remains: 42 bases, in frame from the first base. The germline ends are 15 bases apart after V is trimmed by 6 bases and J by 4 bases. CDR1 and CDR2 are read off the germline V gene as SNHLY and FYNNEI. The protocol used for the library was the immunoSEQ multiplex PCR assay. The authors processed their data as follows. A statistical classification framework was built to diagnose cytomegalovirus status from the catalog of TCR beta chain sequences. TCRdb obtained this table from immuneACCESS and retained in-frame rearrangements with V and J assigned. These tables miss some clones; where compared with another copy, unresolved V genes account for less than half of the shortfall, and the remainder is unexplained. V and J calls and clone size come straight from that table; D and trimming were deduced from the DNA. For this sample there are over 250,000 clones; about 90% appear just once. The ten largest clonotypes hold over 1% of the sample.

The donors belonged to the validation cohort of approximately 130 subjects, which was separate from the approximately 660-subject first cohort. The clonotype originates from a young woman in good health and CMV-seropositive. The receptor chain draws on TRBV2 and TRBJ1-2; TRBD1 is perhaps the D gene, given 6 matching bases. The specimen sequenced was PBMCs. The CDR3 region has the sequence CASSGAGALYGYTF. The nucleotides read TGTGCCAGCAGCGGGGCAGGGGCCCTCTATGGCTACACCTTC.